Below are 19 T cell receptor beta chains sequenced from a single sample in a study of blood T cell repertoires in COVID-19. The data were produced by immunoSEQ multiplex PCR, yet TCRdb's version contains in-frame clones alone and is incomplete. The sample records fewer than 200,000 clones, 85% being singletons. The sample comprised peripheral blood. These receptors all stem from a human donor with acute or convalescent COVID-19. The donor label of this sample is uncertain.

This chain links TRBV10-3 with TRBJ1-2, with a weak D call TRBD1 (5 bases). Trimming took 0 bases from V and 0 from J, leaving 8 bases between them. Looked up from germline, CDR1 is ENHRY and CDR2 is SYGVKD. This CDR3 spans 15 amino acids. CDR3 loop: CAISESMTANYGYTF. The CDR3 nucleotides read TGTGCCATCAGTGAGTCAATGACAGCTAACTATGGCTACACCTTC.

The rearrangement links TRBV11-3 to TRBJ2-5; 7 bases agree with TRBD2. This CDR3 has 15 residues. Germline CDR1 reads SGHNT; CDR2 reads YENEEA. V was clipped by 4 bases and J by 1 base; unmatched bases: 6. The CDR3 nucleotides are TGTGCCAGCAGCTCGGGCGGGGGACGCCAAGAGACCCAGTACTTC. As protein: CASSSGGGRQETQYF.

The chain recombines TRBV18 with TRBJ1-1, with TRBD1 as a possible D gene (5 bases). This CDR3 has 16 residues. V was cut by 7 bases and J by 4 bases, with 22 bases left in between. The V gene's germline CDR1 is KGHSH and CDR2 LQKENI. The DNA of the CDR3 is TGTGCCAGCTTCCCCTCTGGAAGGGCCGGGGGCACTGAAGCTTTCTTT. It encodes CASFPSGRAGGTEAFF. Combining the CDR3 with reference TRBV18 and TRBJ1-1 gives the whole variable domain NAGVMQNPRHLVRRRGQEARLRCSPMKGHSHVYWYRQLPEEGLKFMVYLQKENIIDESGMPKERFSAEFPKEGPSILRIQQVVRGDSAAYFCASFPSGRAGGTEAFFGQGTRLTVV.

The chain is built from TRBV5-1 and TRBJ1-6, with 7 bases aligning to TRBD1. The CDR3 is made up of 15 amino acids. With V trimmed by 6 bases and J by 7 bases, 10 bases remained unmatched. CDR1 is SGHRS, CDR2 YFSETQ, per germline. CDR3 in amino acids: CASKITGTANSPLHF. The CDR3 coding sequence is TGCGCCAGCAAGATAACCGGGACAGCAAATTCACCCCTCCACTTT.

The J gene is TRBJ2-7, the V gene TRBV5-4, with a tentative D call TRBD1 (6 bases). This CDR3 has 13 amino acids. Per the germline V gene, CDR1 is SGHNT and CDR2 is YYREEE (reference sequence). The germline V and J ends were trimmed by 0 bases and 7 bases, with 11 bases remaining between them. The CDR3 DNA reads as TGTGCCAGCAGCTTGGAACAGGGTAGGGAGCAGTACTTC. It encodes CASSLEQGREQYF. The complete variable domain, with remaining parts taken from reference TRBV5-4 and TRBJ2-7, reads ETGVTQSPTHLIKTRGQQVTLRCSSQSGHNTVSWYQQALGQGPQFIFQYYREEENGRGNFPPRFSGLQFPNYSSELNVNALELDDSALYLCASSLEQGREQYFGPGTRLTVT.

The chain has TRBV3-1 (or the pseudogene TRBV3-2) and TRBJ1-5; D might be TRBD1 (6 bases). Germline V CDR1 and CDR2: LGHDT, YNNKEL (reference sequence). V dropped 1 base and J dropped 4 bases, with 17 bases sitting between them. CDR3 length: 17 amino acids. The DNA of the CDR3 is TGTGCCAGCAGCCAAGGTAGCGGGGGCCTTGGTAATCAGCCCCAGCATTTT. It is translated as CASSQGSGGLGNQPQHF.

This chain joins TRBV24-1 and TRBJ1-2, with a weak D call TRBD1 (5 bases). This CDR3 has 15 residues. CDR1 is KGHDR and CDR2 is SFDVKD in the germline V gene. V was trimmed by 4 bases and J by 0 bases, leaving 11 bases between them. CDR3 amino acids: CATSDPRQSNYGYTF. The DNA for the CDR3 is TGTGCCACCAGTGACCCCCGACAGTCTAACTATGGCTACACCTTC.

The chain recombines TRBV28 with TRBJ1-2, with 10 positions matching TRBD1. The CDR3 length is 14 residues. Germline CDR1 is MDHEN and CDR2 is SYDVKM. V dropped 7 bases and J dropped 8; count of bases not matched to a gene: 10. The CDR3 DNA sequence: TGTGCCAGCACCTCTGGACAGGGGGTCGGGGGCTACACCTTC. The encoded protein is CASTSGQGVGGYTF.

This rearrangement joins TRBV6-5 to TRBJ1-6; 9 bases align to TRBD1. The V and J ends lost 8 bases and 12 bases, in that order; junction bases with no gene match: 8. The CDR3 is 13 residues long. Looked up from germline, CDR1 is MNHEY and CDR2 is SVGAGI. The CDR3 DNA sequence: TGTGCCAGCTGGGTGACAGGGGGAGGACCCCTCCACTTT. As protein: CASWVTGGGPLHF.

CDR3 residues: CASNTKQEGAYEQYF. CDR3 DNA sequence: TGTGCCAGCAACACCAAACAGGAAGGGGCCTACGAGCAGTACTTC. The chain is built from TRBV2 and TRBJ2-7; tentative D call: TRBD1 (5 bases). The CDR3 runs to 15 residues. The germline V and J ends were trimmed by 7 bases and 2 bases, with 18 bases remaining between them. CDR1 and CDR2 from the germline V gene are SNHLY and FYNNEI.

This chain connects TRBV9 to TRBJ2-4; TRBD2 aligns across 12 bases. The CDR3 extends over 18 amino acids. V lost 0 bases and J lost 5; bases outside the gene matches: 9. Germline assignment: CDR1 SGDLS and CDR2 YYNGEE. In DNA, the CDR3 is TGTGCCAGCAGCGTAGATATAGGACTAGCGGGGACTCAAAACATTCAGTACTTC. Its protein is CASSVDIGLAGTQNIQYF.

The chain combines TRBV4-1 with TRBJ2-7, with 9 bases identical to TRBD1. With 3 bases clipped from V and 2 bases from J, the junction kept 8 bases outside the gene matches. CDR1 is MGHRA and CDR2 is YSYEKL in the germline V gene. This CDR3 region has 16 residues. CDR3 residues: CASSHGSGTGTYEQYF. In DNA, the CDR3 is TGCGCCAGCAGCCATGGATCCGGGACAGGGACCTACGAGCAGTACTTC.

The chain is built from TRBV4-1 and TRBJ1-2, with 7 bases fitting TRBD1. Germline assignment: CDR1 MGHRA and CDR2 YSYEKL. Germline trimming cut 6 bases from V and 2 bases from J; bases unmatched to any gene: 9. The CDR3 extends over 15 amino acids. CDR3 DNA: TGCGCCAGCAGGACAGGGACCGGTAAAAACTATGGCTACACCTTC. Encoded protein: CASRTGTGKNYGYTF.

This chain connects TRBV9 to TRBJ2-2, with D hard to call. The CDR3 is made up of 15 amino acids. The germline CDR1 and CDR2 sequences are SGDLS and YYNGEE. V lost 4 bases to trimming and J lost 1 base, with 11 bases between them. Written as DNA, the CDR3 is TGTGCCAGCAGCTTTCGTGATAGGAACACCGGGGAGCTGTTTTTT. This translates into CASSFRDRNTGELFF.

V gene TRBV7-9 combines with J gene TRBJ2-7, with TRBD2 matching 12 bases. Germline CDR1 SEHNR, CDR2 FQNEAQ (reference sequence). The length of the CDR3 is 15 residues. Losses at the gene ends were 6 bases for V and 0 bases for J; bases not matched to a gene: 3. The CDR3 reads CASSSSGGGSYEQYF. In DNA, the CDR3 is TGTGCCAGCAGTTCTAGCGGGGGGGGCTCCTACGAGCAGTACTTC.

V and J are TRBV28 and TRBJ1-2; perhaps TRBD1 as D (5 bases). Germline CDR1 and CDR2: MDHEN and SYDVKM. This CDR3 contains 15 residues. V lost 5 bases, J lost 3 bases, and 16 bases lay in between. The CDR3 DNA sequence: TGTGCCAGCAGTCCCACCCTTCCAGGGTACTATGGCTACACCTTC. Amino acid sequence: CASSPTLPGYYGYTF.

This clone was seen more than once but under ten times. The CDR3 DNA follows: TGTGCCAGCAGCCACCTGCCGGGGTGGCATCGATCAGGCTATGGCTACACCTTC. Its protein is CASSHLPGWHRSGYGYTF. This sequence joins TRBV3-1 (or the pseudogene TRBV3-2) and TRBJ1-2; no reliable D call. This CDR3 comprises 18 residues. The germline V and J ends were trimmed by 3 bases and 4 bases, with 24 bases remaining between them. Per the germline V gene, CDR1 is LGHDT and CDR2 is YNNKEL (reference sequence).

The chain recombines TRBV6-5 with TRBJ1-1; D unresolved. Germline CDR1 and CDR2: MNHEY and SVGAGI. This CDR3 comprises 13 residues. The V gene lost 0 bases and the J gene lost 7 bases, with 9 bases spanning the gap. The CDR3 nucleotides are TGTGCCAGCAGTTACTCGACTGCATTTGAAGCTTTCTTT. Protein product: CASSYSTAFEAFF.

The gene calls are TRBV5-4 and TRBJ1-2; 9 bases are shared with TRBD1. In germline, CDR1 is SGHNT, CDR2 YYREEE (reference sequence). V gave up 3 bases and J gave up 7 bases; unmatched junction bases: 4. This CDR3 has 13 amino acids. CDR3 DNA sequence: TGTGCCAGCAGCTCACAGGGGGCTGCTGGCTACACCTTC. Its protein is CASSSQGAAGYTF. Full variable domain (outside the CDR3, taken from reference TRBV5-4 and TRBJ1-2): ETGVTQSPTHLIKTRGQQVTLRCSSQSGHNTVSWYQQALGQGPQFIFQYYREEENGRGNFPPRFSGLQFPNYSSELNVNALELDDSALYLCASSSQGAAGYTFGSGTRLTVV.